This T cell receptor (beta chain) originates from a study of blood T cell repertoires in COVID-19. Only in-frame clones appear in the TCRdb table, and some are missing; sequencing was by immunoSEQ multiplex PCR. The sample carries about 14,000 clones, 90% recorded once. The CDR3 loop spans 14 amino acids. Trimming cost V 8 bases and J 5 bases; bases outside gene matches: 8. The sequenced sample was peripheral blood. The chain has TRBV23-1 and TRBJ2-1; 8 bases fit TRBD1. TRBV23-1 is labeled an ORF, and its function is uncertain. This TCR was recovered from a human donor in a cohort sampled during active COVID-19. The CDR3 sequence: CASANRGVDNEQFF. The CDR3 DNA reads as TGCGCCAGCGCTAACAGGGGGGTGGACAATGAGCAGTTCTTC.